This T cell receptor beta chain was found in a study of T cell responses to AZD1222 COVID-19 vaccine (dated by TCRdb to about 2021). General notes on the study: TCR sequencing covered fewer than 250 trial participants: nearly 210 given two doses of AZD1222 and about 26 given two doses of MenACWY control vaccine. Trial participants were enrolled by age into 18-55, 56-69 and 70-plus year subgroups, with roughly 160, 29 and 62 TCR-sequenced participants respectively.

The CDR3 regions of human TCRbeta chains were analyzed by immunosequencing. The paper's processing steps were these. Repertoire TCRs were checked for matches against a reference library of SARS-CoV-2-specific TCRs that had been generated using the MIRA antigen-specificity platform. Breadth was defined as the fraction of unique TCRs that were SARS-CoV-2-associated, and depth was defined as the fraction of total T cells that were SARS-CoV-2-associated. Using the MIRA data, every spike-specific TCR was mapped to the spike region that the TCR reacted to and assigned to either a CD4 or a CD8 class. Log10-transformed breadth and depth values were compared by one-way ANOVA with Sidak's multiple comparisons tests. The table comes from immuneACCESS by way of TCRdb, which keeps in-frame sequences with V and J called. Part of the clones is missing from these tables; in studies checked, under half for an unresolved V gene and the rest for unknown reasons. The V and J calls and clone size were taken over from that table, and D and trimming were inferred from the DNA. This sample holds 95,000 to 150,000 clones; 87% were observed only once. Of the sample, around 2.6% is held by the ten largest clones.

The sample's time point label is to be understood as: about 28 days (+/-7) after the second vaccine dose. AZD1222 recipients whose second dose came at about 4 weeks and those whose second dose came at about 12 weeks were combined into one group, since spike-specific TCR depth and breadth did not differ between the two schedules. Samples from vaccinated people were obtained from the UK trials COV001 and COV002, which included a single-blind randomized controlled phase 2/3 trial of AZD1222 (ChAdOx1 nCoV-19) in healthy adults. For TCRbeta chain sequencing, PBMC samples were collected from trial participants at day 0 and at day 28 after the second dose. The germline V gene encodes CDR1 SQVTM and CDR2 ANQGSEA. The CDR3 goes from the cysteine to the phenylalanine over 13 residues. Only CDR3 DNA remains: 39 bases, in frame from the first base. About this clone itself: There is no known antigen for this receptor. Base qualities are not at hand, and no much larger clone is one base apart.

Study-wide findings and limitations: Only a handful of AZD1222 recipients were SARS-CoV-2 seropositive at baseline, limiting conclusions about previously exposed vaccinees. The 56-69-year group was small, and its depth increase did not reach significance, likely because of low power. Participants were mostly white British, with more females than males. The authors suggested clonal diversity may have been underestimated. CD4 TCRs associated with the vaccine covered the entire spike protein, and the dominant responses were in regions 160-218 and 743-854. Reportedly, close to half of the unique spike-specific TCRs recognized epitopes lying outside the regions that are mutated in the B.1.351 and B.1.1.7 variants. Because no day 14 peak-response samples were available, repertoires were characterized only after the peak T cell response. A significant rise in spike-specific TCR breadth and depth was observed after two AZD1222 doses relative to day 0 and relative to MenACWY recipients.

The receptor was derived from an adult who received the AZD1222 COVID-19 vaccine. This specimen consisted of peripheral blood, obtained 28 days after the second AZD1222 dose. The chain is made from TRBV29-1 and TRBJ1-3, with a tentative D gene TRBD1 over 6 matching bases. For the CDR3, the sequence is CGAYGTHGNTIYF. At the DNA level, the sequence is TGCGGAGCTTACGGGACACACGGAAACACCATATATTTT.